The rows below give T cell receptor beta chains drawn from one sample of a study of T cells in localized non-small cell lung cancer. Profiled with immunoSEQ multiplex PCR; TCRdb holds only in-frame clones, not every one. The sample has about 36,000 clones, around 88% seen once; the top ten hold less than 8.5%. This specimen was peripheral blood, taken before any cancer treatment. The origin of the receptors is a woman aged 35-75 years with stage I lung adenocarcinoma. CDR3s include the opening cysteine and the closing phenylalanine or tryptophan. D genes are given only for firm matches. Size tells how often a clone was seen (once, few, many) or the class of an expanded clone, and some rows leave it out.

j_gene: TRBJ2-2
abundance: -
v_gene: TRBV19
d_gene: -
CDR3nt: TGTGCCAGTACTAGGAGCGACACCGGGGAGCTGTTTTTT
CDR3aa: CASTRSDTGELFF

j_gene: TRBJ1-2
abundance: -
v_gene: TRBV19
d_gene: -
CDR3nt: TGTGCCAGTAGTCCACAACAGGGTGTCAGAGGCTACACCTTC
CDR3aa: CASSPQQGVRGYTF

j_gene: TRBJ1-3
abundance: -
v_gene: TRBV13
d_gene: -
CDR3nt: TGTGCCAGCAGCTCGACCGCAAGCTCTGGAAACACCATATATTTT
CDR3aa: CASSSTASSGNTIYF

j_gene: TRBJ1-1
abundance: once
v_gene: TRBV7-9
d_gene: -
CDR3nt: TGTGCCAGCAGCTTAGCGGGGGGGATGAACACTGAAGCTTTCTTT
CDR3aa: CASSLAGGMNTEAFF

j_gene: TRBJ2-2
abundance: few
v_gene: TRBV7-7
d_gene: TRBD1
CDR3nt: TGTGCCAGCAGCCCCCAGGGACAGGGGGTCGGGGAGCTGTTTTTT
CDR3aa: CASSPQGQGVGELFF

j_gene: TRBJ1-1
abundance: -
v_gene: TRBV19
d_gene: -
CDR3nt: TGTGCCAGTAGTAACGGGGTTGGGACTGAAGCTTTCTTT
CDR3aa: CASSNGVGTEAFF

j_gene: TRBJ1-5
abundance: -
v_gene: TRBV7-8
d_gene: -
CDR3nt: TGTGCCAGCAGCTGGGGGGGGGACCTCAATCAGCCCCAGCATTTT
CDR3aa: CASSWGGDLNQPQHF

j_gene: TRBJ1-5
abundance: -
v_gene: TRBV7-9
d_gene: -
CDR3nt: TGTGCCAGCACCACTGGGGGATCCGGCACTGGCAATCAGCCCCAGCATTTT
CDR3aa: CASTTGGSGTGNQPQHF

j_gene: TRBJ1-1
abundance: -
v_gene: TRBV7-2
d_gene: TRBD1
CDR3nt: TGTGCCAGCAGCTTAGAGGTCGGCCAAGGGGGCCAGGCTTTCTTT
CDR3aa: CASSLEVGQGGQAFF

j_gene: TRBJ2-2
abundance: -
v_gene: TRBV28
d_gene: -
CDR3nt: TGTGCCAGCAGTCTTGGAGGGTCCGGGGAGCTGTTTTTT
CDR3aa: CASSLGGSGELFF

j_gene: TRBJ1-5
abundance: -
v_gene: TRBV9
d_gene: TRBD1
CDR3nt: TGTGCCAGCAGCGTAGGACAGGGCCCTTATCAGCCCCAGCATTTT
CDR3aa: CASSVGQGPYQPQHF

j_gene: TRBJ1-3
abundance: -
v_gene: TRBV5-1
d_gene: -
CDR3nt: TGCGCCAGCAGCTTGGGCGTAACTTCTGGAAACACCATATATTTT
CDR3aa: CASSLGVTSGNTIYF

j_gene: TRBJ1-6
abundance: few
v_gene: TRBV4-1
d_gene: -
CDR3nt: TGCGCCAGCAGCCGGAGAGGGAGCTCCTATAATTCACCCCTCCACTTT
CDR3aa: CASSRRGSSYNSPLHF

j_gene: TRBJ2-2
abundance: -
v_gene: TRBV18
d_gene: -
CDR3nt: TGTGCCAGCTCACCACCGGGCAGAGGCGGGGAGCTGTTTTTT
CDR3aa: CASSPPGRGGELFF

j_gene: TRBJ2-1
abundance: once
v_gene: TRBV2
d_gene: TRBD2
CDR3nt: TGTGCCAGCAGTCGAACTAGCGGGGGGGGAAATGAGCAGTTCTTC
CDR3aa: CASSRTSGGGNEQFF

j_gene: TRBJ1-1
abundance: -
v_gene: TRBV15
d_gene: TRBD1
CDR3nt: TGTGCCACCAGCAGAGATAGCCGCAGGGGGTCTTTCTTT
CDR3aa: CATSRDSRRGSFF

j_gene: TRBJ1-2
abundance: -
v_gene: TRBV4-2
d_gene: -
CDR3nt: TGTGCCAGCAGCCAAGGTGGGGCGGGGGCTAACTATGGCTACACCTTC
CDR3aa: CASSQGGAGANYGYTF

j_gene: TRBJ1-5
abundance: -
v_gene: TRBV15
d_gene: TRBD1
CDR3nt: TGTGCCACCAGCAGAGAGACCGGGACAGACAGCAATCAGCCCCAGCATTTT
CDR3aa: CATSRETGTDSNQPQHF

j_gene: TRBJ2-3
abundance: -
v_gene: TRBV5-1
d_gene: TRBD1
CDR3nt: TGCGCCAGCAGCTTTGGGACAGGGATGACAGATACGCAGTATTTT
CDR3aa: CASSFGTGMTDTQYF

j_gene: TRBJ1-2
abundance: -
v_gene: TRBV11-3
d_gene: -
CDR3nt: TGTGCCAGCAGCATAAGGGGGGTTGACTATGGCTACACCTTC
CDR3aa: CASSIRGVDYGYTF

j_gene: TRBJ2-2
abundance: -
v_gene: TRBV5-6
d_gene: -
CDR3nt: TGTGCCAGCAGCTTGCCACAGTACACCGGGGAGCTGTTTTTT
CDR3aa: CASSLPQYTGELFF

j_gene: TRBJ2-2
abundance: -
v_gene: TRBV5-6
d_gene: -
CDR3nt: TGTGCCAGCAGCCTGGGACTCGGGGATTATAACACCGGGGAGCTGTTTTTT
CDR3aa: CASSLGLGDYNTGELFF

j_gene: TRBJ2-7
abundance: -
v_gene: TRBV7-8
d_gene: TRBD2
CDR3nt: TGTGCCAGCAGCGTCGATAGCGGGGGGTCCTCCTACGAGCAGTACTTC
CDR3aa: CASSVDSGGSSYEQYF

j_gene: TRBJ1-1
abundance: -
v_gene: TRBV4-1
d_gene: TRBD1
CDR3nt: TGCGCCAGCAGCCAAGCCGGGACAGGGAACACTGAAGCTTTCTTT
CDR3aa: CASSQAGTGNTEAFF

j_gene: TRBJ1-1
abundance: -
v_gene: TRBV7-2
d_gene: -
CDR3nt: TGTGCCAGTAAGATCGGGGTAGCCAATACTGAAGCTTTCTTT
CDR3aa: CASKIGVANTEAFF

j_gene: TRBJ2-7
abundance: -
v_gene: TRBV7-9
d_gene: TRBD1
CDR3nt: TGTGCCAGCAGCCTTATGCAGGGGGACGAGCAGTACTTC
CDR3aa: CASSLMQGDEQYF

j_gene: TRBJ1-1
abundance: -
v_gene: TRBV10-1
d_gene: -
CDR3nt: TGCGCCAGCAGTGAGAGGTCGGGGAACATGAACACTGAAGCTTTCTTT
CDR3aa: CASSERSGNMNTEAFF

j_gene: TRBJ2-7
abundance: -
v_gene: TRBV14
d_gene: -
CDR3nt: TGTGCCAGCAGCCAAGGGGGGACGGGATCCTACGAGCAGTACTTC
CDR3aa: CASSQGGTGSYEQYF

j_gene: TRBJ1-2
abundance: -
v_gene: TRBV5-1
d_gene: -
CDR3nt: TGCGCCAGCAGCTTGCCGGACTCTAACTATGGCTACACCTTC
CDR3aa: CASSLPDSNYGYTF

j_gene: TRBJ1-2
abundance: once
v_gene: TRBV28
d_gene: TRBD1
CDR3nt: TGTGCCAGCAGTTTTTTTCTTCGGGACAGACTATCTAACTATGGCTACACCTTC
CDR3aa: CASSFFLRDRLSNYGYTF

j_gene: TRBJ1-4
abundance: -
v_gene: TRBV5-4
d_gene: -
CDR3nt: TGTGCCAGCAGCTTCGTAGGGCCGGGAGAAAAACTGTTTTTT
CDR3aa: CASSFVGPGEKLFF

j_gene: TRBJ2-3
abundance: -
v_gene: TRBV28
d_gene: -
CDR3nt: TGTGCCAGCAGGAAGGGAGGCACAGATACGCAGTATTTT
CDR3aa: CASRKGGTDTQYF

j_gene: TRBJ2-3
abundance: -
v_gene: TRBV5-1
d_gene: -
CDR3nt: TGCGCCAGCAGCTTGGATCCCGGGACCAACACAGATACGCAGTATTTT
CDR3aa: CASSLDPGTNTDTQYF

j_gene: TRBJ2-5
abundance: -
v_gene: TRBV27
d_gene: -
CDR3nt: TGTGCCAGCAGTTCACAAGAGACCCAGTACTTC
CDR3aa: CASSSQETQYF

j_gene: TRBJ1-3
abundance: -
v_gene: TRBV10-3
d_gene: -
CDR3nt: TGTGCCATCGAAGACGGGTTCACTGGAAACACCATATATTTT
CDR3aa: CAIEDGFTGNTIYF

j_gene: TRBJ1-1
abundance: -
v_gene: TRBV7-6
d_gene: TRBD1
CDR3nt: TGTGCCAGCAGCTTAATCGGACAGGGGGTCACTGAAGCTTTCTTT
CDR3aa: CASSLIGQGVTEAFF

j_gene: TRBJ2-3
abundance: few
v_gene: TRBV7-3
d_gene: TRBD2
CDR3nt: TGTGCCAGCCGAAGCGGGGGGGCCTCAGATACGCAGTATTTT
CDR3aa: CASRSGGASDTQYF

j_gene: TRBJ2-1
abundance: -
v_gene: TRBV28
d_gene: -
CDR3nt: TGTGCCAGCAGTTTCACTGGGGGGGGCGATGAGCAGTTCTTC
CDR3aa: CASSFTGGGDEQFF

j_gene: TRBJ2-2
abundance: -
v_gene: TRBV11-2
d_gene: -
CDR3nt: TGTGCCAGCAGCTTAGCCCCCACCGGGGAGCTGTTTTTT
CDR3aa: CASSLAPTGELFF

j_gene: TRBJ1-2
abundance: -
v_gene: TRBV4-1
d_gene: -
CDR3nt: TGCGCCAGCAGCCAAGGACAAACTACTAACTATGGCTACACCTTC
CDR3aa: CASSQGQTTNYGYTF

j_gene: TRBJ1-1
abundance: -
v_gene: TRBV28
d_gene: TRBD1
CDR3nt: TGTGCCGGAGGGGACAGGGAGCGCACTGAAGCTTTCTTT
CDR3aa: CAGGDRERTEAFF

j_gene: TRBJ2-5
abundance: few
v_gene: TRBV28
d_gene: -
CDR3nt: TGTGCCAGCAGTTTTGGGGGACCCGGCGAGACCCAGTACTTC
CDR3aa: CASSFGGPGETQYF

j_gene: TRBJ2-3
abundance: -
v_gene: TRBV5-1
d_gene: TRBD2
CDR3nt: TGCGCCAGCAGCTTGGCGCCTAGCGGGTCAGATACGCAGTATTTT
CDR3aa: CASSLAPSGSDTQYF

j_gene: TRBJ1-5
abundance: once
v_gene: TRBV6-1
d_gene: -
CDR3nt: TGTGCCAGCAGTGAAGTTCAGAATCAGCCCCAGCATTTT
CDR3aa: CASSEVQNQPQHF